What follows is one TCR beta chain and its context. Its antigen is undetermined. This entry belongs to a study of cytomegalovirus exposure and HLA in healthy donors. As for the study in general: Some 85 million unique TCRs from HLA-typed donors were held in an early data release.

Both 60 Vbeta primers and 13 Jbeta primers went into the PCR. Repertoires were generated with immunoSEQ multiplex PCR, while TCRdb's copy carries only in-frame clones and drops some. Among about 130,000 clones listed, around 77% were seen once. General observations from the study: TCR beta sequences numbering about 17,000 were associated with HLA alleles at 0.05 false discovery rate in a later analysis. Most TCR sequences were seen very rarely across donors, but some public TCRs occurred in many.

This CDR3 contains 16 residues. Looked up from germline, CDR1 is ENHRY and CDR2 is SYGVKD. J lost 3 bases, V lost 4 bases, and 5 bases had no gene match. The rearrangement links TRBV10-3 to TRBJ2-1; 11 bases are a match to TRBD1. This clonotype originated in a man aged 50 to 59 in good health and CMV-seronegative. Sequenced material: PBMCs. Here the CDR3 DNA reads TGTGCCATCAGTGGAGGGGACAGGGGGGGCTACAATGAGCAGTTCTTC. The encoded protein is CAISGGDRGGYNEQFF.